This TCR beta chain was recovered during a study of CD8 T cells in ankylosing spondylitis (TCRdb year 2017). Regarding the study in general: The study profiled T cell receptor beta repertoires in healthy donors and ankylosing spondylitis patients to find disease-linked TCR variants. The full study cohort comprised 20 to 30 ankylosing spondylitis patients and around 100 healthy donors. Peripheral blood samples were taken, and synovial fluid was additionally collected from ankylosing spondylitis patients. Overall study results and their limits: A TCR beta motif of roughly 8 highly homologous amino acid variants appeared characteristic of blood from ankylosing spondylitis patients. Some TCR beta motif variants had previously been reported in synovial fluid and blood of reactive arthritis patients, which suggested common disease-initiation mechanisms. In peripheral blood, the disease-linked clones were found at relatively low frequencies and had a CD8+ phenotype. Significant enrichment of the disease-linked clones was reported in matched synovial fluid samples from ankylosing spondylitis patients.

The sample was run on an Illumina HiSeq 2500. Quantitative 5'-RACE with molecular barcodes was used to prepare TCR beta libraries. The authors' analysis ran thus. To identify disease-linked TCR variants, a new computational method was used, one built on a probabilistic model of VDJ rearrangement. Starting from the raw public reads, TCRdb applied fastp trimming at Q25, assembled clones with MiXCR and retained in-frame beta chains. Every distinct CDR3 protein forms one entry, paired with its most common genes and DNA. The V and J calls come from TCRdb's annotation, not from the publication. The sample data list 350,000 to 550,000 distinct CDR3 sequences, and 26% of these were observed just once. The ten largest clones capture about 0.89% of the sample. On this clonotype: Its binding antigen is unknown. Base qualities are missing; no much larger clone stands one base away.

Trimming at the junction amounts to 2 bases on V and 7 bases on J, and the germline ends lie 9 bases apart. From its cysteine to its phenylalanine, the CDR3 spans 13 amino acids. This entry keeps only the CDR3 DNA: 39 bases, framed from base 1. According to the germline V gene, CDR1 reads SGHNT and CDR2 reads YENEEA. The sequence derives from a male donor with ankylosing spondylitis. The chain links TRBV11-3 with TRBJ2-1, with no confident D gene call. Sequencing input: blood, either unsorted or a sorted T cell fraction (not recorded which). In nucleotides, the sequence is TGTGCCAGCAGCTTAAGGTCTACGAATGAGCAGTTCTTC. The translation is CASSLRSTNEQFF.